This TCR beta chain was profiled in a study of blood T cell repertoires in COVID-19. Study as a whole: T cells, B-cell-depleted T cells, or PBMCs provided the cDNA or gDNA that served as material.

Authors' methods: How many nucleated cells were present was estimated from reference gene primer amplification. Repertoires were generated with immunoSEQ multiplex PCR, while TCRdb's copy carries only in-frame clones and drops some. V, J and clone size derive from that table, while D and trimming were established from the DNA sequence. The sample has around 260,000 clones, about 86% seen once. This CDR3 region has 14 residues. Between the trimmed V and J ends, which lost 2 bases and 8 bases, there was a span of 13 bases. Germline CDR1 is KGHSH and CDR2 is LQKENI. Sequencing used peripheral blood. This TCR was recovered from a person aged 70 to 79 with COVID-19, enrolled during active disease. The V gene is TRBV18, the J gene TRBJ1-5; TRBD1 might be the D (5 bases). The CDR3 DNA reads as TGTGCCAGCTCACCATTGGGGCCGCCGGAGCCCCAGCATTTT. This sequence encodes CASSPLGPPEPQHF. Drawing the rest from reference TRBV18 and TRBJ1-5, the complete variable domain is NAGVMQNPRHLVRRRGQEARLRCSPMKGHSHVYWYRQLPEEGLKFMVYLQKENIIDESGMPKERFSAEFPKEGPSILRIQQVVRGDSAAYFCASSPLGPPEPQHFGDGTRLSIL.